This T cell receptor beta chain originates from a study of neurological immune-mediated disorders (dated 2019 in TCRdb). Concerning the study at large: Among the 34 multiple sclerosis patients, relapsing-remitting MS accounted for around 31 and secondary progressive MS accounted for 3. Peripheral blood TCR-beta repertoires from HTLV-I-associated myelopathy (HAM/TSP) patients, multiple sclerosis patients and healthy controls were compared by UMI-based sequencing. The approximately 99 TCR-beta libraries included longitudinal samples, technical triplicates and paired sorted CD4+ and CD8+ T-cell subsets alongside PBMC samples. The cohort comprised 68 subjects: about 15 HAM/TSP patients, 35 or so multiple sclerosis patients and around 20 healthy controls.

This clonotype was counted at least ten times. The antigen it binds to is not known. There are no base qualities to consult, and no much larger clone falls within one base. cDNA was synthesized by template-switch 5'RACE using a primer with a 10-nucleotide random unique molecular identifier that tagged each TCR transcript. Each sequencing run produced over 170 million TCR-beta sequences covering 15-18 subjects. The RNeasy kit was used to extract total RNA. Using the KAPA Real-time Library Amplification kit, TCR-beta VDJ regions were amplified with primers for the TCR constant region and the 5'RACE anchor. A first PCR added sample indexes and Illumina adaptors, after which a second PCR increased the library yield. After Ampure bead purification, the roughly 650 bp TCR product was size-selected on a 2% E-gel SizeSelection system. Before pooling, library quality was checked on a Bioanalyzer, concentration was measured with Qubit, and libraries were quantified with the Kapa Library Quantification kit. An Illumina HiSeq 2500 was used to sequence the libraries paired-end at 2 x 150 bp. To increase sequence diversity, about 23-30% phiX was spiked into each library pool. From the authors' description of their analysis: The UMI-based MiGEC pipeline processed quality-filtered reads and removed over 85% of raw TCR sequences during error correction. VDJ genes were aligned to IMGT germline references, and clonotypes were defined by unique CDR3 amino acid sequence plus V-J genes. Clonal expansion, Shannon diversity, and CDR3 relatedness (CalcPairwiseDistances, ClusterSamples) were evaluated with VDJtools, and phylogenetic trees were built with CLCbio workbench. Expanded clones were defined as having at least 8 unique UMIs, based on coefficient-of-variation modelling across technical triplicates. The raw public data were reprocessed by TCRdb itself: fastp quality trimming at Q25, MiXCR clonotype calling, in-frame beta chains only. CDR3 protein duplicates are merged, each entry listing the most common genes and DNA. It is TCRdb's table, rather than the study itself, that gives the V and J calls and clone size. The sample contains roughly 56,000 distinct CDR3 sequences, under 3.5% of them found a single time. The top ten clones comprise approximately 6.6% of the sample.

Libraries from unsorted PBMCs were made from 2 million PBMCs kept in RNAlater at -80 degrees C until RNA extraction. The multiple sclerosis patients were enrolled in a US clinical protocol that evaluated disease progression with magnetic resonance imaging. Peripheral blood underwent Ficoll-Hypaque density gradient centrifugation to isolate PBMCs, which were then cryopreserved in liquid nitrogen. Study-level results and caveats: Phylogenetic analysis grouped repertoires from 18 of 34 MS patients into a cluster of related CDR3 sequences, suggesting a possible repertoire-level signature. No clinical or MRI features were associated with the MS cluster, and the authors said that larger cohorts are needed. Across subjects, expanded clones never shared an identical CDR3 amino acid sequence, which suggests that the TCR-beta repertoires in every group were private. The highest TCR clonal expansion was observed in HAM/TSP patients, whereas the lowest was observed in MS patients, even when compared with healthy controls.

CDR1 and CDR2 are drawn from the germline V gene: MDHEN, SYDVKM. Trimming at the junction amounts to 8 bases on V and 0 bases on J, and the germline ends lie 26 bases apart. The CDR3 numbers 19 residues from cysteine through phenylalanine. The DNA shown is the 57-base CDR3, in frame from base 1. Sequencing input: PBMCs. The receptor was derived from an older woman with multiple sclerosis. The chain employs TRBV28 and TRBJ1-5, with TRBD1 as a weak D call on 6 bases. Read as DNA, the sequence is TGTGCCAGCGAACCCACAGGGTCCGACTACTCGTATAGCAATCAGCCCCAGCATTTT. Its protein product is CASEPTGSDYSYSNQPQHF.